Presented here are 15 T cell receptor beta chains from one specimen sequenced in a study of control samples from healthy donors and cancer patients. Profiling relied on immunoSEQ multiplex PCR, and the TCRdb table lists in-frame clones only, not all of them. The sample has about 130,000 clones, about 88% seen once. Specimen: blood. The receptors were sampled from a man aged 18 to 29 in good health.

V is TRBV6-5 and J is TRBJ2-5; no firm D call. Per germline, CDR1 MNHEY and CDR2 SVGAGI. V was clipped by 7 bases and J by 2 bases, with 8 bases between them. The CDR3 loop spans 12 amino acids. CDR3 residues: CASIRGQETQYF. DNA for the CDR3: TGTGCCAGCATTCGTGGGCAAGAGACCCAGTACTTC.

The rearrangement links TRBV14 to TRBJ1-5; 10 bases align to TRBD1. The CDR3 covers 15 residues. V shed 5 bases and J 5 bases; nucleotides not matched to a gene: 6. The germline V gene has CDR1 SGHDN and CDR2 FVKESK. The CDR3 DNA sequence: TGTGCCAGCAGCACTCGGACAGGGGGGGATCAGCCCCAGCATTTT. Protein: CASSTRTGGDQPQHF.

The V gene is TRBV18, the J gene TRBJ1-5, with D perhaps TRBD1 (5 bases). This CDR3 has 16 residues. V gave up 1 base and J gave up 4 bases, with 14 bases separating them. Per germline, CDR1 KGHSH and CDR2 LQKENI. The CDR3, as DNA: TGTGCCAGCTCACCACTGGGCCAGGGCTATAATCAGCCCCAGCATTTT. It codes for CASSPLGQGYNQPQHF.

This chain connects TRBV5-1 to TRBJ1-4; D call uncertain. The CDR3 is made up of 14 amino acids. V lost 4 bases and J lost 8, with 15 bases in between. Germline CDR1 is SGHRS and CDR2 is YFSETQ. Written as DNA, the CDR3 is TGCGCCAGCAGCGCAGGACCCCCGAGGGAAAAACTGTTTTTT. Its protein is CASSAGPPREKLFF. Together with reference TRBV5-1 and TRBJ1-4, the CDR3 gives the full variable domain: KAGVTQTPRYLIKTRGQQVTLSCSPISGHRSVSWYQQTPGQGLQFLFEYFSETQRNKGNFPGRFSGRQFSNSRSEMNVSTLELGDSALYLCASSAGPPREKLFFGSGTQLSVL.

The chain carries TRBV12-3 or TRBV12-4 and TRBJ2-7; tentatively, D is TRBD1 or TRBD2 (5 bases each). The CDR3 spans 13 residues. The CDR3 DNA sequence: TGTGCGTCTGCTCGGGACCTAACCTACGAGCAGTACTTC. Translated, it gives CASARDLTYEQYF.

The rearrangement joins TRBV11-2 to TRBJ2-7, with 8 positions matching TRBD2. The V and J ends lost 5 bases and 5 bases, in that order; junction bases with no gene match: 11. The CDR3 has 15 residues. Germline CDR1 is SGHAT and CDR2 is FQNNGV. The CDR3 sequence is CASSLSGGYGDEQYF. In nucleotides, the CDR3 is TGTGCCAGCAGCCTCTCGGGGGGGTATGGGGACGAGCAGTACTTC. Drawing the rest from reference TRBV11-2 and TRBJ2-7, the complete variable domain is EAGVAQSPRYKIIEKRQSVAFWCNPISGHATLYWYQQILGQGPKLLIQFQNNGVVDDSQLPKDRFSAERLKGVDSTLKIQPAKLEDSAVYLCASSLSGGYGDEQYFGPGTRLTVT.

The V and J genes are TRBV2 and TRBJ1-5; unclear D gene. The ends were cut back, 6 bases at V and 2 bases at J, with 14 bases in the middle. The CDR3 loop spans 15 amino acids. Germline V gives CDR1 SNHLY, CDR2 FYNNEI. The CDR3, as DNA: TGTGCCAGCAGCGCGACCCTTGGGGGCAATCAGCCCCAGCATTTT. Protein: CASSATLGGNQPQHF.

This rearrangement joins TRBV7-2 to TRBJ1-5; D is ambiguous. Trimming removed 1 base from V and 5 bases from J, with 6 bases in between. The CDR3 length is 13 residues. The V gene's germline CDR1 is SGHTA and CDR2 FQGNSA. The CDR3 reads CASSLERDQPQHF. CDR3 DNA: TGTGCCAGCAGCTTAGAACGGGATCAGCCCCAGCATTTT.

The rearrangement uses TRBV7-9 and TRBJ2-7, with D perhaps TRBD1 or TRBD2 (5 bases each). The ends were cut back, 7 bases at V and 2 bases at J, with 15 bases in the middle. The germline gives CDR1 SEHNR, CDR2 FQNEAQ (reference sequence). The CDR3 length is 14 residues. The CDR3, as DNA: TGTGCCAGCATGTGGGGCGCGGGCGCCTACGAGCAGTACTTC. Translated, it gives CASMWGAGAYEQYF.

The V and J genes are TRBV29-1 and TRBJ2-1, with TRBD2 identical over 11 bases. Germline V gives CDR1 SQVTM, CDR2 ANQGSEA. With 8 bases clipped from V and 8 bases from J, the junction kept 5 bases outside the gene matches. The CDR3 contains 12 residues. This chain's CDR3 is CSILAGEYEQFF. In DNA, the CDR3 is TGCAGCATACTAGCGGGAGAGTATGAGCAGTTCTTC.

The genes are TRBV3-1 (or the pseudogene TRBV3-2) and TRBJ2-3; D is ambiguous. V lost 1 base and J 2 bases, leaving 7 bases between the germline ends. In germline, CDR1 is LGHDT, CDR2 YNNKEL (reference sequence). The CDR3 totals 14 residues. The CDR3 region has the DNA TGTGCCAGCAGCCAAGGTCCAGCCACAGATACGCAGTATTTT. The encoded protein is CASSQGPATDTQYF.

The gene calls are TRBV11-2 and TRBJ1-1, with unresolved D. The CDR3 is 10 residues long. The ends were cut back, 6 bases at V and 8 bases at J, with 7 bases in the middle. CDR1 is SGHAT and CDR2 is FQNNGV in the germline V gene. The CDR3 DNA reads TGTGCCAGCAGTAGGTCCGAAGCTTTCTTT. As protein: CASSRSEAFF.

V is TRBV9 and J is TRBJ2-5; maybe TRBD2 (6 bases). CDR3 length equals 13 residues. Germline CDR1 SGDLS, CDR2 YYNGEE. Trimming stripped 0 bases from V and 7 bases from J, with 10 bases between. CDR3 in DNA: TGTGCCAGCAGCGTAGGTGGAGCGGGGACCCAGTACTTC. Translated, it gives CASSVGGAGTQYF.

The gene calls are TRBV6-5 and TRBJ1-4, with a possible D match to TRBD1 (5 bases). CDR1 is MNHEY and CDR2 is SVGAGI in the germline V gene. This CDR3 is 15 amino acids long. Trimming removed 6 bases from V and 0 bases from J, with 11 bases in between. CDR3 protein: CASRRDRATNEKLFF. CDR3 in DNA: TGTGCCAGCAGACGCGACAGAGCAACTAATGAAAAACTGTTTTTT.

The chain joins TRBV11-2 to TRBJ1-1; the D gene is possibly TRBD1 (5 bases). Germline loops: CDR1 SGHAT, CDR2 FQNNGV. V was cut by 0 bases and J by 6 bases, with 8 bases left in between. The CDR3 consists of 13 residues. CDR3 sequence (DNA): TGTGCCAGCAGCTTAGACTGGACATCTGAAGCTTTCTTT. Protein sequence: CASSLDWTSEAFF.